The clone carrying this T cell receptor beta chain was counted only a few times. The antigen is not known. The V and J ends lost 2 bases and 3 bases respectively, with 8 bases between them. This CDR3 has 13 residues. Germline V gives CDR1 GTSNPN, CDR2 SVGIG (reference sequence). The PCR contained 60 Vbeta and 13 Jbeta primers. Repertoires were generated with immunoSEQ multiplex PCR, while TCRdb's copy carries only in-frame clones and drops some. The data show some 120,000 clones, less than 80% seen once. The data originate from a study of cytomegalovirus exposure and HLA in healthy donors. Study-level findings and limits: Immune exposure data for these donors was limited to CMV serostatus.

The sample consisted of PBMCs. The clonotype originates from a woman in her thirties in good health and CMV-seronegative. This chain joins TRBV30 and TRBJ1-5, with no clear D. This chain's CDR3 is CAWSLQYNQPQHF. DNA of the CDR3: TGTGCCTGGAGTTTGCAGTACAATCAGCCCCAGCATTTT.